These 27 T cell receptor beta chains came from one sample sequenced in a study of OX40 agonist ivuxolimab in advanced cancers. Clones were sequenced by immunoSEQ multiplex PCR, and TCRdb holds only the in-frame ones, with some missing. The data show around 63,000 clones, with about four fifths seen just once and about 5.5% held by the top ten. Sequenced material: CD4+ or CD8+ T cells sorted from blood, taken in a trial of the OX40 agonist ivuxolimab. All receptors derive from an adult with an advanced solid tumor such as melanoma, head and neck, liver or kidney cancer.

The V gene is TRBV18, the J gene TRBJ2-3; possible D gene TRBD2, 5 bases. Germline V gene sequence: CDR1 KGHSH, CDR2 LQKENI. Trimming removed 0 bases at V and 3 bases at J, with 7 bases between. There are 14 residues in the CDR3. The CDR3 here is CASSPPTRTDTQYF. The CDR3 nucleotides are TGTGCCAGCTCACCACCAACTAGAACAGATACGCAGTATTTT.

The CDR3 coding sequence is TGTGCCACCAGCAGACCCATCAGGGGGCTGGGGTACAATGAGCAGTTCTTC. It is translated as CATSRPIRGLGYNEQFF. The V call is TRBV15, the J call TRBJ2-1; 8 positions match TRBD1. CDR1 is LNHNV and CDR2 is YYDKDF in the germline V gene (reference sequence). The V segment lost 2 bases and the J segment 4 bases; nucleotides outside the gene matches: 10. The CDR3 length is 17 residues.

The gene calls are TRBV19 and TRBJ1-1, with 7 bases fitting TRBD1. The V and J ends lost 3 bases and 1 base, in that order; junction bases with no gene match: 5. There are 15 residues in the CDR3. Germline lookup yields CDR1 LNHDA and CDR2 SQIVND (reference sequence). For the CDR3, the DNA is TGTGCCAGTAGTATGGATCCAGGGGGGAACACTGAAGCTTTCTTT. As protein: CASSMDPGGNTEAFF.

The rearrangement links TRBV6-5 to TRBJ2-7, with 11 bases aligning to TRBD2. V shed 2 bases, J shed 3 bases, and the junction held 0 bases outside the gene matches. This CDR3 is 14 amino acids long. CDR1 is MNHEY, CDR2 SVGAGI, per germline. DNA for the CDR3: TGTGCCAGCAGTTACGGACTAGCGGGCTACGAGCAGTACGTC. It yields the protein CASSYGLAGYEQYV.

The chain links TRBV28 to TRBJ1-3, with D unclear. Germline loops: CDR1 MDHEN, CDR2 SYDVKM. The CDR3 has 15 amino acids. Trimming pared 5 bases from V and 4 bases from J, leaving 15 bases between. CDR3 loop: CASSLGAAAGNTIYF. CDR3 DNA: TGTGCCAGCAGTCTAGGAGCCGCGGCCGGAAACACCATATATTTT.

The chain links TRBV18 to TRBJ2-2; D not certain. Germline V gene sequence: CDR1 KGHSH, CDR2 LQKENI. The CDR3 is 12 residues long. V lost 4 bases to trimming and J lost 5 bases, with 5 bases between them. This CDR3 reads CASSRPTGELFF. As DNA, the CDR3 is TGTGCCAGCTCACGGCCGACCGGGGAGCTGTTTTTT.

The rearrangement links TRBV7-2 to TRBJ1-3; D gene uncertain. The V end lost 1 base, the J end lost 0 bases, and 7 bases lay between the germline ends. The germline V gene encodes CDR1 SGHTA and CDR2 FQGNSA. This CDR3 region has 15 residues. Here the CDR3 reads CASSLGPDSGNTIYF. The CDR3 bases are TGTGCCAGCAGCTTAGGGCCTGACTCTGGAAACACCATATATTTT.

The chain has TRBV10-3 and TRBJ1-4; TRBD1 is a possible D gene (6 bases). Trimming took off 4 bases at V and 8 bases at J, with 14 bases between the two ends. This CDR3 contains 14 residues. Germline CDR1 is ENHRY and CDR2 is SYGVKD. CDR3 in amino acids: CAISASLGGEKLFF. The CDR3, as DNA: TGTGCCATCAGTGCCTCCCTTGGGGGCGAAAAACTGTTTTTT.

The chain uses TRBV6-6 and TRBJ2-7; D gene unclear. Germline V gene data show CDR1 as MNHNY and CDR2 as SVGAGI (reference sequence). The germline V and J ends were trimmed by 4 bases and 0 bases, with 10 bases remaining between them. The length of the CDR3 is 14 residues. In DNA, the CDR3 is TGTGCCAGCAGTTCCCCGGTCACCTCCTACGAGCAGTACTTC. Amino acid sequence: CASSSPVTSYEQYF.

CDR3 DNA sequence: TGTGCCAGCAGCGCAGCACGAGGGGACAATGAGCAGTTCTTC. This encodes CASSAARGDNEQFF. The genes are TRBV9 and TRBJ2-1, with D perhaps being TRBD1 or TRBD2 (5 bases each). Germline CDR1 reads SGDLS; CDR2 reads YYNGEE. The CDR3 runs 14 residues. Trimming removed 3 bases from V and 5 bases from J, with 12 bases in between.

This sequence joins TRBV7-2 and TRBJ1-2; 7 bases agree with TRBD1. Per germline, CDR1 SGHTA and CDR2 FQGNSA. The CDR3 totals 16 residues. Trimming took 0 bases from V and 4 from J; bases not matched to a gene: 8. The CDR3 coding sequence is TGTGCCAGCAGCTTAGCACCTACGACAGGGTCCTATGGCTACACCTTC. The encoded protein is CASSLAPTTGSYGYTF.

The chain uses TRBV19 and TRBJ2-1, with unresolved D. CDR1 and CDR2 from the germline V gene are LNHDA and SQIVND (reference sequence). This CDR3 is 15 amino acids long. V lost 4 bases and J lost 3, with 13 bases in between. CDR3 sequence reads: CASSKLGFFYNEQFF. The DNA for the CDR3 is TGTGCCAGTAGTAAATTGGGTTTCTTCTACAATGAGCAGTTCTTC.

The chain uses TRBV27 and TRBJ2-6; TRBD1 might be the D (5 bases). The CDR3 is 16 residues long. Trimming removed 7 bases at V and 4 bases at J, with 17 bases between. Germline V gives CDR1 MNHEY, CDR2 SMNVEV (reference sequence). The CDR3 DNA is TGTGCCAGCACCACGAGCAGGGTCTGGGGGGCCAACGTCCTGACTTTC. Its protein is CASTTSRVWGANVLTF.

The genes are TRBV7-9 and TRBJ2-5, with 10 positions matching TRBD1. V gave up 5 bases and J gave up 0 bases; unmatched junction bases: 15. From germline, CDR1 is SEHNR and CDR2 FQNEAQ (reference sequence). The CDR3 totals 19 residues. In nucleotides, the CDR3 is TGTGCCAGCAGCCCAGGACAGGGGGTCCTTATATCGTACCAAGAGACCCAGTACTTC. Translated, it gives CASSPGQGVLISYQETQYF.

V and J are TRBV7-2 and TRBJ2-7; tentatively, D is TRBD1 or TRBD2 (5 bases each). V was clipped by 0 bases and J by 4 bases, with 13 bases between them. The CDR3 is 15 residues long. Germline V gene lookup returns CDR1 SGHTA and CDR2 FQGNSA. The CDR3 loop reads CASSLAAVREYEQYF. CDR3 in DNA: TGTGCCAGCAGCTTAGCGGCGGTCAGGGAGTACGAGCAGTACTTC.

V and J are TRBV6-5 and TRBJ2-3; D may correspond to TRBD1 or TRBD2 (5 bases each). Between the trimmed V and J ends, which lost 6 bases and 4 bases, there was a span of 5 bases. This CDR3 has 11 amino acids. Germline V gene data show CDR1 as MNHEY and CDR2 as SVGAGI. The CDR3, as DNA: TGTGCCAGCAGGGGGGCAGATACGCAGTATTTT. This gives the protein CASRGADTQYF.

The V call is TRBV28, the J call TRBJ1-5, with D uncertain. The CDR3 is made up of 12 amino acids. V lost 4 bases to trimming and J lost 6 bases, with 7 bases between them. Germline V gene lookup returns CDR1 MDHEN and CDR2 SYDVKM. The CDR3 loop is CASSSDVQPQHF. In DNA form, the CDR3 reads TGTGCCAGCAGTTCCGACGTTCAGCCCCAGCATTTT.

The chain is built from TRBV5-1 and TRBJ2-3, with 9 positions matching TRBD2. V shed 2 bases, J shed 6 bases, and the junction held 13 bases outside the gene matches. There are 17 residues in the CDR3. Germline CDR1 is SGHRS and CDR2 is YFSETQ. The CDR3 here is CASSFGQRGAETDTQYF. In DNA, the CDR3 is TGCGCCAGCAGCTTTGGGCAGCGGGGGGCCGAGACGGATACGCAGTATTTT.

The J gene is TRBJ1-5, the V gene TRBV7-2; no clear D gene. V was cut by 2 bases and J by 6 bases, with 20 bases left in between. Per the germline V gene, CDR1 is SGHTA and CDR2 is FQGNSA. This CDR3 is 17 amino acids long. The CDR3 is CASSLWGANSAFQPQHF. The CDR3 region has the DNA TGTGCCAGCAGCTTATGGGGAGCTAATTCTGCCTTTCAGCCCCAGCATTTT.

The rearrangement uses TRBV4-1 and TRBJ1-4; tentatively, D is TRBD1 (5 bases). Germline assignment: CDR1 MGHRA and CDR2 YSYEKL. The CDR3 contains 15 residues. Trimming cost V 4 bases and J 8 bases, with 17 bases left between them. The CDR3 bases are TGCGCCAGCAGCCCGAGGTGGCAGGGTAGCGAAAAACTGTTTTTT. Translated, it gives CASSPRWQGSEKLFF.

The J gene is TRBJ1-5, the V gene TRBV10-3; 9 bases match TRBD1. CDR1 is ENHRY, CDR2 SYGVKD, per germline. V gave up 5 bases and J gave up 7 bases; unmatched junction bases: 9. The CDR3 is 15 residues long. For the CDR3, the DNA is TGTGCCATCAGTTATACAGGGGGCGCGGGGCAGCCCCAGCATTTT. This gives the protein CAISYTGGAGQPQHF.

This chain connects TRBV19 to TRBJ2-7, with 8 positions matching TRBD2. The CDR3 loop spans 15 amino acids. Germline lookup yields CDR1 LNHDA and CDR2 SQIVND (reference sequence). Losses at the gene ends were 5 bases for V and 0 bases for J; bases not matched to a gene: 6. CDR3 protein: CASSPGLALSYEQYF. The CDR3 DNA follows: TGTGCCAGTAGTCCTGGACTAGCCCTCTCCTACGAGCAGTACTTC.

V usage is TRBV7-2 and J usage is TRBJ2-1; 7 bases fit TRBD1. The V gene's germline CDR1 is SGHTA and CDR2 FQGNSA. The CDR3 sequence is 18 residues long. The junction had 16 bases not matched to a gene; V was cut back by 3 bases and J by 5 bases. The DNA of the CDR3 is TGTGCCAGCAGCTTTCCAGCAGACAGGGTTAAGCCCCACAATGAGCAGTTCTTC. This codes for CASSFPADRVKPHNEQFF. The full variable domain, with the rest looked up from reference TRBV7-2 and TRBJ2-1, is GAGVSQSPSNKVTEKGKDVELRCDPISGHTALYWYRQSLGQGLEFLIYFQGNSAPDKSGLPSDRFSAERTGGSVSTLTIQRTQQEDSAVYLCASSFPADRVKPHNEQFFGPGTRLTVL.

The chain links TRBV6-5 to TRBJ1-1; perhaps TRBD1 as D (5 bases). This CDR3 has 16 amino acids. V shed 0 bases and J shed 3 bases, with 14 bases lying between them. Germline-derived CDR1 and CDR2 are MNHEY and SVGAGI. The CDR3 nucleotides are TGTGCCAGCAGTTACTCGCGGGGAGGGGCCCACACTGAAGCTTTCTTT. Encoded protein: CASSYSRGGAHTEAFF.

The CDR3 nucleotides read TGTGCCAGCAGCCCTGGACTAGCGGAAGCGAACACCGGGGAGCTGTTTTTT. Amino acids: CASSPGLAEANTGELFF. V gene TRBV7-9 combines with J gene TRBJ2-2; 10 nucleotides agree with TRBD2. Per germline, CDR1 SEHNR and CDR2 FQNEAQ (reference sequence). This CDR3 spans 17 amino acids. The V gene end was trimmed by 5 bases and the J gene end by 0 bases; junction bases not matched to a gene: 6.

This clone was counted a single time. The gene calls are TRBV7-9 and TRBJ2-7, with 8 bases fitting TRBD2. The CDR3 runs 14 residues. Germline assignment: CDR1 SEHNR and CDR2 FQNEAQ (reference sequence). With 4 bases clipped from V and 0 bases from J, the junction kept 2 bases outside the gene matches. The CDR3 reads CASSSLAASYEQYF. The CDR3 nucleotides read TGTGCCAGCAGCTCACTAGCGGCCTCCTACGAGCAGTACTTC. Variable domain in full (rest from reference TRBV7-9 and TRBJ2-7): DTGVSQNPRHKITKRGQNVTFRCDPISEHNRLYWYRQTLGQGPEFLTYFQNEAQLEKSRLLSDRFSAERPKGSFSTLEIQRTEQGDSAMYLCASSSLAASYEQYFGPGTRLTVT.

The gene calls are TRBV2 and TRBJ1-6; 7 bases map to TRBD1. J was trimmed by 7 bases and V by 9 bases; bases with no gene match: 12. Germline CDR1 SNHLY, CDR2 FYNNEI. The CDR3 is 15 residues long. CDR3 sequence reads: CARKEQGTGNSPLHF. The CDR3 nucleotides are TGTGCCAGGAAAGAACAGGGGACGGGGAATTCACCCCTCCACTTT.